One sample yielded the 5 T cell receptor beta chains listed below, sequenced in a study of radiotherapy plus CTLA-4 blockade in lung cancer. Assay used: immunoSEQ multiplex PCR; TCRdb lists only in-frame clones, some missing. The sample holds 100,000 to 150,000 clones, around 75% seen once. This sample comprised peripheral blood, obtained from a patient treated with radiotherapy plus ipilimumab. The receptors originated from a human donor with non-small cell lung cancer who had a partial response to radiotherapy plus ipilimumab.

This clone was recorded a few times. The CDR3 sequence: CATSRGWGEQGASTDTQYF. The CDR3 bases are TGTGCCACCAGCAGAGGATGGGGGGAGCAGGGAGCTAGCACAGATACGCAGTATTTT. The V call is TRBV15, the J call TRBJ2-3, with D perhaps TRBD2 (6 bases). V shed 1 base and J shed 0 bases, with 20 bases lying between them. The CDR3 totals 19 residues. Germline CDR1 LNHNV, CDR2 YYDKDF (reference sequence).

V gene TRBV6-5 combines with J gene TRBJ2-2; 10 nucleotides match TRBD1. Germline CDR1 and CDR2: MNHEY and SVGAGI. Trimming removed 6 bases from V and 6 bases from J; junction bases left unmatched: 7. The CDR3 runs to 15 residues. As DNA, the CDR3 is TGTGCCAGCAGGCCAACCGGGACAGGGGCCGGGGAGCTGTTTTTT. Its protein is CASRPTGTGAGELFF.

CDR3 protein: CASRKDRNTEAFF. The DNA of the CDR3 is TGTGCCAGCAGGAAGGACAGGAACACTGAAGCTTTCTTT. This rearrangement joins TRBV7-8 to TRBJ1-1, with D perhaps matching TRBD1 (6 bases). Germline loops: CDR1 SGHVS, CDR2 FQNEAQ. V was trimmed by 6 bases and J by 1 base, leaving 9 bases between them. This CDR3 contains 13 residues. The full variable domain, rest sourced from reference TRBV7-8 and TRBJ1-1, is GAGVSQSPRYKVAKRGQDVALRCDPISGHVSLFWYQQALGQGPEFLTYFQNEAQLDKSGLPSDRFFAERPEGSVSTLKIQRTQQEDSAVYLCASRKDRNTEAFFGQGTRLTVV.

The rearrangement uses TRBV10-3 and TRBJ1-1; 7 bases fit TRBD1. This CDR3 spans 14 amino acids. Germline trimming cut 6 bases from V and 5 bases from J; bases unmatched to any gene: 9. CDR1 is ENHRY, CDR2 SYGVKD, per germline. CDR3 loop: CAISGLGGETEAFF. In DNA, the CDR3 is TGTGCCATCAGCGGGTTAGGGGGCGAGACTGAAGCTTTCTTT.

The chain uses TRBV29-1 and TRBJ2-6; D may be TRBD2 (5 bases). This CDR3 comprises 14 residues. Trimming cost V 6 bases and J 2 bases, with 11 bases left between them. The germline CDR1 and CDR2 sequences are SQVTM and ANQGSEA. CDR3 protein: CSVERTAGANVLTF. In DNA, the CDR3 is TGCAGCGTCGAAAGGACTGCTGGGGCCAACGTCCTGACTTTC.